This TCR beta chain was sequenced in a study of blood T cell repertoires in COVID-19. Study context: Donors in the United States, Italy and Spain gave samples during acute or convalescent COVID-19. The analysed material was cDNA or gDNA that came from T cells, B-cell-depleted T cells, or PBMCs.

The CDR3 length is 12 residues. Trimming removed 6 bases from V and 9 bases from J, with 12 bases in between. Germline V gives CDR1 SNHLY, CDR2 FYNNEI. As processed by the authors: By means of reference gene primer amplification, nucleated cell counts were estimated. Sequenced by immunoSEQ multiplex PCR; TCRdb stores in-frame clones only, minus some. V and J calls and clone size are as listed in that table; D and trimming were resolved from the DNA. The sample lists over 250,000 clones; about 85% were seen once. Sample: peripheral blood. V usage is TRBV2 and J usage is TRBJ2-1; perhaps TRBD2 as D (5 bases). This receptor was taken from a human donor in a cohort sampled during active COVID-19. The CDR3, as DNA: TGTGCCAGCAGCCCTAATCGGGGTGAGCAGTTCTTC. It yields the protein CASSPNRGEQFF.